This TCR beta chain was recorded in a study of CD8 T cells in ankylosing spondylitis. Study results and caveats: In reactive arthritis synovial fluid and blood, some motif variants had been reported before. Within ankylosing spondylitis blood, a TCR beta motif made up of roughly eight highly homologous variants appeared to be characteristic. Researchers reportedly found disease-linked clones significantly enriched in matched ankylosing spondylitis synovial fluid.

With 3 bases removed from V and 8 bases from J, the gap between germline ends came to 19 bases. The CDR3 consists of 15 residues. Germline V gene sequence: CDR1 LGHNA, CDR2 YNFKEQ. Each CDR3 protein is one row after TCRdb ran MiXCR on the 5' RACE reads. The sample shows hundreds of thousands of distinct CDR3 sequences, over 9.5% of them seen only once. Comments on this clonotype: Its antigen is still unknown.

The sample was blood, either unsorted or a sorted T cell fraction (not recorded which). This sequence originates from a male donor with ankylosing spondylitis. V is TRBV4-2 and J is TRBJ1-2; tentative D call: TRBD1 (6 bases). The CDR3 sequence: CASSQRQDLLDGYTF. CDR3 nucleotides: TGTGCCAGCAGCCAGAGACAGGACCTCCTCGACGGCTACACCTTC.